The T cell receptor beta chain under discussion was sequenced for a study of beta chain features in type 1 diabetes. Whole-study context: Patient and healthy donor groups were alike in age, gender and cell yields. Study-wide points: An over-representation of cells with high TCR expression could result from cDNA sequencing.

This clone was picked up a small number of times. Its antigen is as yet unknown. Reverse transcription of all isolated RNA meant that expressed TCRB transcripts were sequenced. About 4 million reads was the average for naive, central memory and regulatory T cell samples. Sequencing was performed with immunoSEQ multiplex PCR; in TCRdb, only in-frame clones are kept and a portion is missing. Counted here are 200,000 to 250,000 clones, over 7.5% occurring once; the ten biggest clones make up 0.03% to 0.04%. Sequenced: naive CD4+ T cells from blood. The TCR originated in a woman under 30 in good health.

The CDR3 spells CASSTLAGPYNEQFF. CDR3 DNA: TGTGCCAGTAGTACTCTAGCGGGGCCCTACAATGAGCAGTTCTTC. The V and J genes are TRBV19 and TRBJ2-1; the match to TRBD2 covers 9 bases. Per germline, CDR1 LNHDA and CDR2 SQIVND (reference sequence). The CDR3 is made up of 15 amino acids. With 4 bases clipped from V and 2 bases from J, the junction kept 3 bases outside the gene matches. The entire variable domain, with the rest obtained from reference TRBV19 and TRBJ2-1, is as follows: DGGITQSPKYLFRKEGQNVTLSCEQNLNHDAMYWYRQDPGQGLRLIYYSQIVNDFQKGDIAEGYSVSREKKESFPLTVTSAQKNPTAFYLCASSTLAGPYNEQFFGPGTRLTVL.